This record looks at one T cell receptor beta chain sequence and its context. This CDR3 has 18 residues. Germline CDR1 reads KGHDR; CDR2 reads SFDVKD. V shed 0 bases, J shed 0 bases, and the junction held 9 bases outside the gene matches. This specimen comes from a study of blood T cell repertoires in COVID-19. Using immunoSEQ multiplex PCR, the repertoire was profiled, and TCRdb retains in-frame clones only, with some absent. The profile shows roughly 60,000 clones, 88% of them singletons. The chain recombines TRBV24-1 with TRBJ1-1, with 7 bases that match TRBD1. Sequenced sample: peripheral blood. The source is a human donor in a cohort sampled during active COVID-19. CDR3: CATSDLGGTAMMNTEAFF. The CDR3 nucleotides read TGTGCCACCAGTGATTTGGGGGGGACAGCTATGATGAACACTGAAGCTTTCTTT.